This is a list of T cell receptor beta chains from one sample in a study of cytomegalovirus exposure and HLA in healthy donors. Profiled with immunoSEQ multiplex PCR; TCRdb holds only in-frame clones, not every one. The table lists 100,000 to 150,000 clones. Sequencing was done on a sample of PBMCs. These receptors were taken from a man in his forties or fifties in good health and CMV-seronegative. Both conserved end residues are part of each CDR3.

v_call,cdr3_aa
TRBV27,CASSNWRDEQYF
TRBV30,CAFQGGNYGYTF
TRBV6-6,CASSSTSRRAGELFF
TRBV2,CASNTGRGEAFF
TRBV20-1,CSSEREYEQYF
TRBV11-3,CASSPWTGSTDTQYF
TRBV29-1,CSVVHVQIRHYGYTF
TRBV2,CASGRDRVGGYTF
TRBV29-1,CSVSTGAYGYTF
TRBV5-1,CASSGWDSSTDTQYF
TRBV5-1,CASSLDRGRVFF
TRBV5-1,CASSSGTGVGNTIYF
TRBV6-6,CASSYPGGGPVEQYF
TRBV5-1,CASSLTTDINYGYTF
TRBV2,CASSRSQGVGEQYF
TRBV5-8,CASSLRRVVPDEQFF
TRBV5-6,CASSTSGRAQDTQYF
TRBV7-8,CASSSRGGSVTGELFF
TRBV28,CASTIGQDYGYTF
TRBV6-6,CASSFREVKTQYF
TRBV5-6,CASSSTGTGGEQPQHF
TRBV28,CASIYRGAGYYGYTF
TRBV27,CASSLGDRFGTEAFF
TRBV4-1,CASSHEGQGGETQYF
TRBV11-3,CASSSQPYFGQGTEAFF
TRBV27,CASSSRDRVYNEQFF
TRBV7-2,CASSFSGASDYGYTF
TRBV28,CASSLWTGGRQSYEQYF
TRBV6-1,CASISRGKTEAFF
TRBV5-6,CASNSGTEGTDTQYF
TRBV7-9,CASSSPTSPNYEQYF